This T cell receptor (beta chain) derives from a study of prognosis after radiotherapy for stage I lung cancer. Overall study context: SBRT was given in 3 to 5 fractions at a biologically effective dose of at least 100 Gy as radiotherapy.

The CDR3 is 13 amino acids. V lost 6 bases, J lost 3 bases, and 12 bases lay in between. Per the germline V gene, CDR1 is SQVTM and CDR2 is ANQGSEA. Each of two time points yielded roughly 6 milliliters of peripheral venous blood. This clonotype was counted between two and nine times. Genomic DNA served as the source from which two-round multiplex PCR generated TCR beta CDR3 amplicons. With primers specific to each TRBV and TRBJ gene, the first-round PCR was performed. One entry per CDR3 protein, called by TCRdb with MiXCR from the multiplex PCR reads. The sample yields roughly 15,000 distinct CDR3 sequences, about 37% seen once.

The origin of this receptor is a donor over 45 with non-small cell lung cancer. The material sequenced was PBMCs, taken before or after stereotactic body radiation therapy (not recorded which). V usage is TRBV29-1 and J usage is TRBJ2-1; perhaps TRBD1 as D (5 bases). In DNA, the CDR3 is TGCAGCGTGGGGCGCCAGCTCTACAATGAGCAGTTCTTC. Translation: CSVGRQLYNEQFF.